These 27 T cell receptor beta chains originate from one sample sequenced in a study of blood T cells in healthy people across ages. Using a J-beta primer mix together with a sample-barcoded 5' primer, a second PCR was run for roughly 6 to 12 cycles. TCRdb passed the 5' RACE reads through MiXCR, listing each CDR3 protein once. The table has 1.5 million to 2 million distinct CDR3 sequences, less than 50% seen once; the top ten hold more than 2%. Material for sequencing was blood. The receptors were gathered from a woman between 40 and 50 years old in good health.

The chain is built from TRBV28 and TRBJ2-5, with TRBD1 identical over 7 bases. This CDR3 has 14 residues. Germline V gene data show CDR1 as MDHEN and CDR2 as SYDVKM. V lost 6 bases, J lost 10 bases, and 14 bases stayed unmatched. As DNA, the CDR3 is TGTGCCAGCAGACCTACAGGGGCCCATGGGGGCCAGTACTTC. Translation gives CASRPTGAHGGQYF.

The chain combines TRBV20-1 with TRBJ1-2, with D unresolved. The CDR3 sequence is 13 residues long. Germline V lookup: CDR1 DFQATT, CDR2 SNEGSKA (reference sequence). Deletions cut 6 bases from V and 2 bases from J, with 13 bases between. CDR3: CSAAKGRNYGYTF. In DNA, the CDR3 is TGCAGTGCAGCGAAGGGAAGGAACTATGGCTACACCTTC.

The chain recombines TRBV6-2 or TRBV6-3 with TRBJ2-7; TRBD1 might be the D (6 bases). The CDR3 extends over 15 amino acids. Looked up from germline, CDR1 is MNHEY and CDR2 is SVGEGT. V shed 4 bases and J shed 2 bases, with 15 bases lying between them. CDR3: CASSSYNRAAYEQYF. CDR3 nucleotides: TGTGCCAGCAGTTCCTACAACAGGGCCGCCTACGAGCAGTACTTC.

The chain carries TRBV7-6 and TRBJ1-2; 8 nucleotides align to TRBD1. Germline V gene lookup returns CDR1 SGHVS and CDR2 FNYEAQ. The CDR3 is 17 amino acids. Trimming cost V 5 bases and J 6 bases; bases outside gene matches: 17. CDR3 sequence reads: CASSRPRDRSYSDGYTF. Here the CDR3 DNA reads TGTGCCAGCAGCCGGCCCCGGGACAGGTCCTATTCGGATGGCTACACCTTC.

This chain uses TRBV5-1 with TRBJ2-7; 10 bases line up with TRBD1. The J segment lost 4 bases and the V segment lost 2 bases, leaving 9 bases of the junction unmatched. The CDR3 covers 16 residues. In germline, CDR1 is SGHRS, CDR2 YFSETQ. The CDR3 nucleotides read TGCGCCAGCAGCTTTTCCGGGACAGGGGTCGGATACGAGCAGTACTTC. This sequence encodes CASSFSGTGVGYEQYF.

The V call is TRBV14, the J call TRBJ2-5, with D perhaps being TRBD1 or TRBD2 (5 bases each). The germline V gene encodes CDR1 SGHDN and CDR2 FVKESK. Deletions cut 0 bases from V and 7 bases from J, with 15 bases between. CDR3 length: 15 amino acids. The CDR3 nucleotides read TGTGCCAGCAGCCAAGATGGGACCCGTCCCTCGACCCAGTACTTC. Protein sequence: CASSQDGTRPSTQYF.

The CDR3 here is CASSEVPGVRNTQYF. The CDR3 region has the DNA TGTGCCAGCAGTGAAGTCCCAGGGGTGCGGAATACGCAGTATTTT. The chain has TRBV2 and TRBJ2-3; D is possibly TRBD1 (6 bases). The length of the CDR3 is 15 residues. V lost 1 base to trimming and J lost 7 bases, with 15 bases between them. Germline V gene lookup returns CDR1 SNHLY and CDR2 FYNNEI. Based on the CDR3 plus reference TRBV2 and TRBJ2-3, the full variable domain is EPEVTQTPSHQVTQMGQEVILRCVPISNHLYFYWYRQILGQKVEFLVSFYNNEISEKSEIFDDQFSVERPDGSNFTLKIRSTKLEDSAMYFCASSEVPGVRNTQYFGPGTRLTVL.

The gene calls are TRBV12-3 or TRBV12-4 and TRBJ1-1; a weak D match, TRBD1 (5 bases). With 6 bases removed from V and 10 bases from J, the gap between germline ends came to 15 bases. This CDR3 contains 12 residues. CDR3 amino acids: CASSLQGFSAFF. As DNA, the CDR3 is TGTGCCAGCAGCCTGCAGGGTTTTTCAGCTTTCTTT.

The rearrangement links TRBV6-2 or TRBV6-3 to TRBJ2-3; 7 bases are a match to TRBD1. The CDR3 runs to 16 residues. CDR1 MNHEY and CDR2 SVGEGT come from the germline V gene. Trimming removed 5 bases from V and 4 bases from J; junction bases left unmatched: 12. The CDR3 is CASSGRSTGRADTQYF. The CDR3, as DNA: TGTGCCAGCAGTGGCCGATCGACAGGGCGGGCAGATACGCAGTATTTT.

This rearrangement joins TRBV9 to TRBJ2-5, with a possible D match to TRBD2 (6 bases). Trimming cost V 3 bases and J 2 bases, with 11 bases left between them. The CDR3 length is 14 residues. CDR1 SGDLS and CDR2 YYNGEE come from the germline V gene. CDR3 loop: CASSGTSMQETQYF. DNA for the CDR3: TGTGCCAGCAGCGGTACTAGCATGCAAGAGACCCAGTACTTC.

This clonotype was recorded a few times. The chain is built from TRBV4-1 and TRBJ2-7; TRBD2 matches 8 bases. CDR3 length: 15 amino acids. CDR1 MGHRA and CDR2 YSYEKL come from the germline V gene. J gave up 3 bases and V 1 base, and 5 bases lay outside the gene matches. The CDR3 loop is CASSQVGGLDYEQYF. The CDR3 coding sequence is TGCGCCAGCAGCCAAGTGGGGGGACTAGACTACGAGCAGTACTTC.

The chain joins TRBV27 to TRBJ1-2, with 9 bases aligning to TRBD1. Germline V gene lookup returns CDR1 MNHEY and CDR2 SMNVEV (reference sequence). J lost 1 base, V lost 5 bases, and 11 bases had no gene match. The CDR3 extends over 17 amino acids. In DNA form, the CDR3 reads TGTGCCAGCAGTCTGCGAGTCAAGGGACAGGGTAACTATGGCTACACCTTC. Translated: CASSLRVKGQGNYGYTF.

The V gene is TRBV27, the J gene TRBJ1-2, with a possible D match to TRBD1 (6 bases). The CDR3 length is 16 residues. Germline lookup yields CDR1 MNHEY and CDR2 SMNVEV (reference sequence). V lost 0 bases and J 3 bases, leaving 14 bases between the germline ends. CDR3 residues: CASSLSAGGQYYGYTF. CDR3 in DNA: TGTGCCAGCAGTTTATCGGCTGGGGGGCAGTACTATGGCTACACCTTC.

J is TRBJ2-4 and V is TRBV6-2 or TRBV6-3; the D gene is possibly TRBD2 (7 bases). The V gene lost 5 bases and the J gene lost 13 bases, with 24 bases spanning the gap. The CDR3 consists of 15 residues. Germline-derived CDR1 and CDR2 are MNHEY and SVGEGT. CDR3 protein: CASSRHRGGQEIQYF. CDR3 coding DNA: TGTGCCAGCAGTAGACACCGCGGGGGCCAAGAGATCCAGTACTTC.

This CDR3 is CATSEGSTSNEQFF. In DNA, the CDR3 is TGTGCCACCAGTGAGGGGTCCACCTCCAATGAGCAGTTCTTC. V is TRBV24-1 and J is TRBJ2-1, with D unresolved. The germline V gene encodes CDR1 KGHDR and CDR2 SFDVKD. The CDR3 totals 14 residues. V was shortened by 4 bases and J by 6 bases, with 12 bases between the two germline ends.

The chain's CDR3 is CASRLFGDYTDTQYF. CDR3 nucleotides: TGTGCCAGCAGGCTTTTTGGGGACTACACAGATACGCAGTATTTT. The rearrangement joins TRBV6-6 to TRBJ2-3, with 7 bases identical to TRBD2. Unmatched junction bases numbered 8, after V lost 6 bases and J lost 2 bases. CDR1 is MNHNY, CDR2 SVGAGI, per germline (reference sequence). The CDR3 has 15 residues.

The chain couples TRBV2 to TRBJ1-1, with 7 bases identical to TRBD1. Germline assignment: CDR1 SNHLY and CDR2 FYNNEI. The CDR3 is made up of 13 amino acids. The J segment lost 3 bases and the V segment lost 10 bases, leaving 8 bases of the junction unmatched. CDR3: CATKTGTYTEAFF. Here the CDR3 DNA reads TGTGCCACCAAGACAGGGACCTACACTGAAGCTTTCTTT.

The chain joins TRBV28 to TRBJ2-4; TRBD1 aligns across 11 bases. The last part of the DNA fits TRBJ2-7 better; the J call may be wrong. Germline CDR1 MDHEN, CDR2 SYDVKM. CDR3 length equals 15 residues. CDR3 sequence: CASSHGGGTGGEQYF. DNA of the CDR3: TGTGCCAGCAGTCATGGAGGGGGGACAGGGGGCGAGCAGTACTTC.

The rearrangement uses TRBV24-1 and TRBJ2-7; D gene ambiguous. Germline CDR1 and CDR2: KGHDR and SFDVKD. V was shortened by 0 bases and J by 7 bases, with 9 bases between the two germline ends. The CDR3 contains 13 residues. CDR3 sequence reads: CATSDLSFNEQYF. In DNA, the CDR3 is TGTGCCACCAGTGATTTGTCCTTCAATGAGCAGTACTTC.

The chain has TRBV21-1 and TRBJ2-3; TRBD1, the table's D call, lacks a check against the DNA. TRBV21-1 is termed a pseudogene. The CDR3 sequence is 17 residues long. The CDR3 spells CASSNGQGVENTDTQYF. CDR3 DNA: TGTGCCAGCAGCAACGGCCAGGGGGTCGAAAACACAGATACGCAGTATTTT.

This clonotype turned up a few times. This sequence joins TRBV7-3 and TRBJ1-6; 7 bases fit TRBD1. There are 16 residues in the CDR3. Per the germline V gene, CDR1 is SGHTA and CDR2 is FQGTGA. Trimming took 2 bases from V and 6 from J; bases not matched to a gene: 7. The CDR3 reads CASSLSSRDSNSPLHF. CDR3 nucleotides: TGTGCCAGCAGCTTATCGTCGCGGGACAGTAATTCACCCCTCCACTTT.

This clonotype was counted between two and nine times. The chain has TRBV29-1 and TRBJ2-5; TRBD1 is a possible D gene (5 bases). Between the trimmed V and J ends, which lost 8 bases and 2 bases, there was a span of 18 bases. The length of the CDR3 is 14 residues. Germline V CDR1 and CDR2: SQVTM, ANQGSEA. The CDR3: CSTRPGPGQETQYF. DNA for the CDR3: TGCAGCACCCGTCCCGGCCCAGGGCAAGAGACCCAGTACTTC.

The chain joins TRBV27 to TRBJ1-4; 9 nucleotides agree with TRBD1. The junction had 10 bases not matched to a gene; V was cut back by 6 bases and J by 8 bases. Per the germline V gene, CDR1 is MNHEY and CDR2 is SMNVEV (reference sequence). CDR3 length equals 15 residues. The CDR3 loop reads CASSSPGTGLEKLFF. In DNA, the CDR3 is TGTGCCAGCAGCTCTCCCGGGACAGGGTTGGAAAAACTGTTTTTT. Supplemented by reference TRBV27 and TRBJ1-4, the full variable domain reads EAQVTQNPRYLITVTGKKLTVTCSQNMNHEYMSWYRQDPGLGLRQIYYSMNVEVTDKGDVPEGYKVSRKEKRNFPLILESPSPNQTSLYFCASSSPGTGLEKLFFGSGTQLSVL.

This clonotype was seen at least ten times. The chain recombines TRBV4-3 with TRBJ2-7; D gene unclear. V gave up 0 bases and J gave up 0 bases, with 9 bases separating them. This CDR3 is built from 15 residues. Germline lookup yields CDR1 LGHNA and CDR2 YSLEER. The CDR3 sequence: CASSQDDVSSYEQYF. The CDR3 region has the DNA TGCGCCAGCAGCCAAGATGACGTCAGCTCCTACGAGCAGTACTTC.

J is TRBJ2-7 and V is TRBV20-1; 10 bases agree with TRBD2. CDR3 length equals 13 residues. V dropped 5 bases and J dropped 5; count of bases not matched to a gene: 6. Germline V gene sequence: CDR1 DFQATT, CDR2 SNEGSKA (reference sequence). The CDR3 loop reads CSAAAGGRHEQYF. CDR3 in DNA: TGCAGTGCTGCAGCGGGGGGGCGCCACGAGCAGTACTTC.

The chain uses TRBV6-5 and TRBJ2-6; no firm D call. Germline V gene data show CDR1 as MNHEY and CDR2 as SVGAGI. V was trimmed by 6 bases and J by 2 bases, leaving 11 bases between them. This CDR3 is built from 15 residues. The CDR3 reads CASRSLLAGANVLTF. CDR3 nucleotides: TGTGCCAGCAGATCACTCCTGGCTGGGGCCAACGTCCTGACTTTC.

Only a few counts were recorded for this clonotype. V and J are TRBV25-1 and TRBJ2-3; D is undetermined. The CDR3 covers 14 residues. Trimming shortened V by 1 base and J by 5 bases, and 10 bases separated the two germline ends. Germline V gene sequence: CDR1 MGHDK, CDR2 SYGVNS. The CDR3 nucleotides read TGTGCCAGCAGTGAATGGCGAGCTTTAGATACGCAGTATTTT. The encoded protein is CASSEWRALDTQYF.